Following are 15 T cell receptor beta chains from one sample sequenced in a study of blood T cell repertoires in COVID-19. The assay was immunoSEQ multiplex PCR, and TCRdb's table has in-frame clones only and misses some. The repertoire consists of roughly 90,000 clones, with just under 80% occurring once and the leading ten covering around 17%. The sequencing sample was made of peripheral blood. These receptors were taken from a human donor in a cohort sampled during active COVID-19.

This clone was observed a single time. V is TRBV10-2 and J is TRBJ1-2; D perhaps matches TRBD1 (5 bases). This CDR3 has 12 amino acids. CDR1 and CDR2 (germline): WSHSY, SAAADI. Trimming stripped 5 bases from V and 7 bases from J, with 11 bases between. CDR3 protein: CASSSGMRGYTF. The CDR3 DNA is TGCGCCAGCAGTTCAGGGATGCGTGGCTACACCTTC.

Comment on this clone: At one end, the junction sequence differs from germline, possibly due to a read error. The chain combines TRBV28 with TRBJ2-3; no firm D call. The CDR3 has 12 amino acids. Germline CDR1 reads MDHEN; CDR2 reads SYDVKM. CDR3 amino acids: CASSDSRDTQYF. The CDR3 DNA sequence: TGTGCCAGCAGTGATAGCAGAGATACGCAGTATTTT.

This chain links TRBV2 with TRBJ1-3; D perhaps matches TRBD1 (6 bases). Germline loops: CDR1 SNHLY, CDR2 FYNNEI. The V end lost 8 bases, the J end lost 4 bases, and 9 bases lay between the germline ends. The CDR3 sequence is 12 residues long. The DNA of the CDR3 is TGTGCCAGCCGGCAGGGGGGAAACACCATATATTTT. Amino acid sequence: CASRQGGNTIYF. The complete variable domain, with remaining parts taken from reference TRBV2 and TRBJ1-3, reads EPEVTQTPSHQVTQMGQEVILRCVPISNHLYFYWYRQILGQKVEFLVSFYNNEISEKSEIFDDQFSVERPDGSNFTLKIRSTKLEDSAMYFCASRQGGNTIYFGEGSWLTVV.

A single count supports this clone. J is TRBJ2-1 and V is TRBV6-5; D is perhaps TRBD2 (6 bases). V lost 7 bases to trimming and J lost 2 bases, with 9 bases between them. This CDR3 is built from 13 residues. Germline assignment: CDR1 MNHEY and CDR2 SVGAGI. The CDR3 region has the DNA TGTGCCAGCAATAGCGGAACCTACAATGAGCAGTTCTTC. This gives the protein CASNSGTYNEQFF.

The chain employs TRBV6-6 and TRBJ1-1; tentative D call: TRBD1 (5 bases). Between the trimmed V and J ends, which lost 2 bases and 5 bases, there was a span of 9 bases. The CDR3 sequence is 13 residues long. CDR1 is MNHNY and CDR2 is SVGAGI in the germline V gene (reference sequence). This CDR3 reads CASSYGAQTEAFF. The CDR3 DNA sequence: TGTGCCAGCAGTTACGGGGCGCAAACTGAAGCTTTCTTT.

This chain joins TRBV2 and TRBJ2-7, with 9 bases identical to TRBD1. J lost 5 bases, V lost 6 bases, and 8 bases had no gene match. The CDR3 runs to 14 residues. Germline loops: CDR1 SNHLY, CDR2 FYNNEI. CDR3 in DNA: TGTGCCAGCAGAACCGGGACAGGGTCCCACGAGCAGTACTTC. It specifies CASRTGTGSHEQYF.

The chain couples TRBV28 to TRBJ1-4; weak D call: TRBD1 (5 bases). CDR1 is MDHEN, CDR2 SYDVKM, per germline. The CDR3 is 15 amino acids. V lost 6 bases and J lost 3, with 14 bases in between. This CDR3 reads CASRPRLGPNEKLFF. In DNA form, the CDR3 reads TGTGCCAGCAGACCTCGACTGGGGCCTAATGAAAAACTGTTTTTT.

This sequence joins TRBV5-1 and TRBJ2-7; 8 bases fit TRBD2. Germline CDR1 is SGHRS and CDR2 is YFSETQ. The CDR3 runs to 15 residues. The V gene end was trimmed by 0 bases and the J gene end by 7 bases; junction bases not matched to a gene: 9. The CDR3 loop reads CASSLGGRTIGEQYF. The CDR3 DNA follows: TGCGCCAGCAGCTTGGGCGGGAGGACGATAGGAGAGCAGTACTTC.

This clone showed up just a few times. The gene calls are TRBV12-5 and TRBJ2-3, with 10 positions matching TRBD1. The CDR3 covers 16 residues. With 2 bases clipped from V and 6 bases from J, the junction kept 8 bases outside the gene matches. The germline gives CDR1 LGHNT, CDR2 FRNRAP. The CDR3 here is CASGLNAGTGVDTQYF. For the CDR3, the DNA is TGTGCTAGTGGTTTGAACGCCGGGACAGGGGTCGATACGCAGTATTTT.

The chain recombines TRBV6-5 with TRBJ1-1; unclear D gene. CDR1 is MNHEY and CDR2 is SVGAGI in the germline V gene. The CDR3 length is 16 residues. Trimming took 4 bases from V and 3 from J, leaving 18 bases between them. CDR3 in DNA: TGTGCCAGCAGTTTAGGTCGGAGGAGTCCACACACTGAAGCTTTCTTT. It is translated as CASSLGRRSPHTEAFF.

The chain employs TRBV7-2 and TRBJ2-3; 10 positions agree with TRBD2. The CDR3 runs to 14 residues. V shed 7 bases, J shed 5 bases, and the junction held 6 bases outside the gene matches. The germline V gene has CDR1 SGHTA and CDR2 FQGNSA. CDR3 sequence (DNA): TGTGCCAGCACCCCGGGACTAGCGTTAGATACGCAGTATTTT. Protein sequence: CASTPGLALDTQYF.

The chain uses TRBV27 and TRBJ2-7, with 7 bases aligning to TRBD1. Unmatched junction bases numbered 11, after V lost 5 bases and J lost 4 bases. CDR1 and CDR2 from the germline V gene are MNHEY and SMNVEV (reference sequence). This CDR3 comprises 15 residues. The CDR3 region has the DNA TGTGCCAGCAGTAGAGCCGACAGGGTCGGTTACGAGCAGTACTTC. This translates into CASSRADRVGYEQYF.

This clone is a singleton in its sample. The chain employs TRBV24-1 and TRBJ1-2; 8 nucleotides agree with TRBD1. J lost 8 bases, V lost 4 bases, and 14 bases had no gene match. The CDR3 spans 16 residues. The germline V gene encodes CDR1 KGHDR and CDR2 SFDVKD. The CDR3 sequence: CATSDHQGQGANGYTF. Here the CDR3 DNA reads TGTGCCACCAGTGACCATCAAGGACAGGGAGCGAACGGCTACACCTTC.

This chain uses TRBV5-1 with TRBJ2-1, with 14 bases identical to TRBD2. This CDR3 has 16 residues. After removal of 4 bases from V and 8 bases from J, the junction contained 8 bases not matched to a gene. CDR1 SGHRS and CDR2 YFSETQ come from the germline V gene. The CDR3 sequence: CASSASGTSGRYEQFF. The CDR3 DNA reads TGCGCCAGCAGCGCCTCCGGGACTAGCGGGAGATATGAGCAGTTCTTC.

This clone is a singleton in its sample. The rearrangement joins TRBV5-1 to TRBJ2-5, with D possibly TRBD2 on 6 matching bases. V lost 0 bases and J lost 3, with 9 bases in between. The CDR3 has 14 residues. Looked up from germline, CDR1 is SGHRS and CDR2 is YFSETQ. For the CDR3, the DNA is TGCGCCAGCAGCTTGGTTAGCGGCAAAGAGACCCAGTACTTC. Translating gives CASSLVSGKETQYF. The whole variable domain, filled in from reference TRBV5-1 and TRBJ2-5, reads KAGVTQTPRYLIKTRGQQVTLSCSPISGHRSVSWYQQTPGQGLQFLFEYFSETQRNKGNFPGRFSGRQFSNSRSEMNVSTLELGDSALYLCASSLVSGKETQYFGPGTRLLVL.